Below are 14 T cell receptor beta chains sequenced from a single sample in a study of patients and donors after allogeneic stem cell transplantation (TCRdb year 2020). Libraries were made using RT-PCR. Sequencing instrument: NextSeq 550. TCRdb redid the processing of the public reads, applying fastp at Q25 and MiXCR, and retained in-frame beta chains. Records with the same CDR3 protein are collapsed into one entry carrying the most frequent genes and DNA. The sample table holds roughly 200,000 distinct CDR3 sequences, of which 41% were seen once. The ten most abundant clones make up 33% of the sample. The material sequenced was blood, either unsorted or a sorted T cell fraction (not recorded which). Source of these receptors: a human donor who was either an allogeneic HSCT recipient or a stem cell or donor lymphocyte infusion donor (not recorded which). It is not recorded whose cells these are; they may come from a transplant donor.

The CDR3 sequence: CASSIKGPSYDYEQYF. The CDR3 bases are TGTGCCAGCAGCATCAAGGGACCGAGCTACGACTACGAGCAGTACTTC. The chain uses TRBV21-1 and TRBJ2-7; the table's TRBD1 call for D was not verified on the DNA. TRBV21-1 is a known pseudogene. The CDR3 extends over 16 amino acids.

The J gene is TRBJ2-7, the V gene TRBV6-6, with 7 bases identical to TRBD2. Germline trimming cut 4 bases from V and 7 bases from J; bases unmatched to any gene: 13. This CDR3 spans 15 amino acids. CDR1 is MNHNY and CDR2 is SVGAGI in the germline V gene (reference sequence). DNA of the CDR3: TGTGCCAGCAGTTTAAATAGCGGGCAGTTTAGAGAGCAGTACTTC. The encoded protein is CASSLNSGQFREQYF.

This clonotype has only a few counts. The CDR3: CASSPKTGTDPSTF. In DNA form, the CDR3 reads TGCGCCAGCAGCCCCAAAACGGGGACAGACCCCTCCACCTTC. This chain joins TRBV4-3 and TRBJ1-2; TRBD1 matches at 7 bases. With 4 bases clipped from V and 13 bases from J, the junction kept 15 bases outside the gene matches. Germline V gives CDR1 LGHNA, CDR2 YSLEER. The CDR3 runs 14 residues.

This clonotype has only a few counts. The V and J genes are TRBV27 and TRBJ2-3; 10 nucleotides agree with TRBD2. The CDR3 contains 17 residues. CDR1 is MNHEY, CDR2 SMNVEV, per germline (reference sequence). Trimming took 4 bases from V and 7 from J; bases not matched to a gene: 14. CDR3 in DNA: TGTGCCAGCAGTTCCGCATCAGCGGGAGGGCCTAGGCATACGCAGTATTTT. Amino acids: CASSSASAGGPRHTQYF.

This clonotype was picked up a small number of times. The chain joins TRBV7-2 to TRBJ1-5; D unclear. Trimming stripped 4 bases from V and 2 bases from J, with 9 bases between. The germline V gene encodes CDR1 SGHTA and CDR2 FQGNSA. This CDR3 is 14 amino acids long. The CDR3 DNA is TGTGCCAGCAGCTGGAAGGCTGGCAATCAGCCCCAGCATTTT. This translates into CASSWKAGNQPQHF. The full variable domain, rest sourced from reference TRBV7-2 and TRBJ1-5, is GAGVSQSPSNKVTEKGKDVELRCDPISGHTALYWYRQSLGQGLEFLIYFQGNSAPDKSGLPSDRFSAERTGGSVSTLTIQRTQQEDSAVYLCASSWKAGNQPQHFGDGTRLSIL.

The chain is built from TRBV30 and TRBJ2-3; 8 positions match TRBD2. In germline, CDR1 is GTSNPN, CDR2 SVGIG (reference sequence). Germline trimming cut 7 bases from V and 3 bases from J; bases unmatched to any gene: 6. The length of the CDR3 is 13 residues. The CDR3 here is CASQRETTDTQYF. CDR3 bases: TGTGCCTCTCAGCGGGAGACGACAGATACGCAGTATTTT.

This clonotype showed up just a few times. The chain couples TRBV5-1 to TRBJ1-2; TRBD1 matches 10 bases. With 0 bases clipped from V and 6 bases from J, the junction kept 5 bases outside the gene matches. The length of the CDR3 is 15 residues. CDR1 is SGHRS and CDR2 is YFSETQ in the germline V gene. The chain's CDR3 is CASSLVGQGKDGYTF. The CDR3 DNA is TGCGCCAGCAGCTTGGTGGGACAGGGGAAGGATGGCTACACCTTC.

This clonotype is a singleton in its sample. This chain connects TRBV7-9 to TRBJ2-2; D call uncertain. Germline-derived CDR1 and CDR2 are SEHNR and FQNEAQ (reference sequence). The CDR3 is 17 amino acids. V lost 4 bases to trimming and J lost 0 bases, with 15 bases between them. CDR3 coding DNA: TGTGCCAGCAGCTCGTTTCGAATTCGACCGAACACCGGGGAGCTGTTTTTT. Residues: CASSSFRIRPNTGELFF.

This sequence joins TRBV29-1 and TRBJ2-7, with D tentatively TRBD1 (6 bases). V dropped 7 bases and J dropped 2 bases, with 18 bases sitting between them. The CDR3 covers 14 residues. Germline values: CDR1 SQVTM, CDR2 ANQGSEA. The CDR3 region is CSAKPHRDTYEQYF. CDR3 nucleotides: TGCAGCGCAAAACCCCACAGGGATACCTACGAGCAGTACTTC.

The chain is built from TRBV12-3 or TRBV12-4 and TRBJ2-1; 15 bases fit TRBD2. The J segment lost 7 bases and the V segment lost 5 bases, leaving 3 bases of the junction unmatched. CDR3 length: 15 amino acids. The CDR3 is CASSPGTSGGNEQFF. CDR3 DNA: TGTGCCAGCAGTCCCGGGACTAGCGGGGGGAATGAGCAGTTCTTC.

This clonotype has more than one count but fewer than ten. This chain uses TRBV30 with TRBJ1-1; 7 positions agree with TRBD1. The CDR3 has 12 amino acids. The V and J ends lost 0 bases and 8 bases, in that order; junction bases with no gene match: 3. Per the germline V gene, CDR1 is GTSNPN and CDR2 is SVGIG (reference sequence). For the CDR3, the DNA is TGTGCCTGGAGTGTAGGGGGACAGGAAGCTTTCTTT. Its translation: CAWSVGGQEAFF. Combining the CDR3 with reference TRBV30 and TRBJ1-1 gives the whole variable domain SQTIHQWPATLVQPVGSPLSLECTVEGTSNPNLYWYRQAAGRGLQLLFYSVGIGQISSEVPQNLSASRPQDRQFILSSKKLLLSDSGFYLCAWSVGGQEAFFGQGTRLTVV.

The rearrangement joins TRBV19 to TRBJ1-1, with TRBD1 matching 7 bases. V lost 3 bases and J lost 8; bases outside the gene matches: 3. The CDR3 length is 12 residues. CDR1 is LNHDA, CDR2 SQIVND, per germline (reference sequence). The CDR3 loop reads CASSIGQVEAFF. The CDR3 DNA reads TGTGCCAGTAGTATCGGACAGGTAGAAGCTTTCTTT.

This clonotype was counted a few times. V and J are TRBV7-9 and TRBJ2-1; D not resolved. The CDR3 loop spans 14 amino acids. From germline, CDR1 is SEHNR and CDR2 FQNEAQ (reference sequence). V was trimmed by 9 bases and J by 0 bases, leaving 12 bases between them. The CDR3 here is CARGAPSSYNEQFF. CDR3 nucleotide sequence: TGTGCCAGAGGAGCGCCAAGCTCCTACAATGAGCAGTTCTTC. Filled out from reference TRBV7-9 and TRBJ2-1, the complete variable domain reads DTGVSQNPRHKITKRGQNVTFRCDPISEHNRLYWYRQTLGQGPEFLTYFQNEAQLEKSRLLSDRFSAERPKGSFSTLEIQRTEQGDSAMYLCARGAPSSYNEQFFGPGTRLTVL.

This clonotype was recorded a few times. V and J are TRBV29-1 and TRBJ1-1; TRBD1 aligns across 11 bases. The CDR3 is 14 amino acids. CDR1 is SQVTM and CDR2 is ANQGSEA in the germline V gene. After removal of 7 bases from V and 3 bases from J, the junction contained 7 bases not matched to a gene. The CDR3 loop is CSAPRGQGDTEAFF. CDR3 sequence (DNA): TGCAGCGCACCCCGGGGACAGGGGGACACTGAAGCTTTCTTT.